In this sample, the clone carrying this TCR beta chain turned up a few times. V lost 4 bases, J lost 1 base, and 8 bases lay in between. Germline CDR1 and CDR2: WSHSY and SAAADI. CDR3 length: 14 residues. Constant-segment primers and 5'RACE yielded cDNA libraries for TCR alpha and TCR beta, each carrying sample barcodes and UMIs. TCRdb reanalysed the 5' RACE reads using MiXCR and keeps one entry per CDR3 protein. The data contain a few hundred thousand distinct CDR3 sequences, 25% to 30% of them singletons. This sample stems from a study of T-cell memory formation after mild COVID-19. This sequence originates from an adult woman who had mild COVID-19 (a few samples of this study predate the infection). Cell type and time point are not known. The sample was PBMCs or a T cell subset sorted from them (not recorded which). The chain carries TRBV10-2 and TRBJ2-1; D possibly corresponds to TRBD2 (6 bases). CDR3 in DNA: TGCGCCAGCAGTGGCGGGACTTCCTACAATGAGCAGTTCTTC. Translated: CASSGGTSYNEQFF.